Listed here are 4 T cell receptor beta chains from one sample, sequenced in a study of cytomegalovirus exposure and HLA in healthy donors. This table comes from immunoSEQ multiplex PCR, and its TCRdb copy is limited to in-frame clones, with some not included. The sample comprises roughly 300,000 clones, roughly 88% of which are singletons, and about 0.85% rests with the top ten. Sequencing input: PBMCs. The receptors derive from a woman in her late teens or twenties in good health and CMV-seronegative.

V gene TRBV7-3 combines with J gene TRBJ2-1, with 9 positions matching TRBD1. Germline V lookup: CDR1 SGHTA, CDR2 FQGTGA. This CDR3 region has 15 residues. V lost 3 bases, J lost 5 bases, and 5 bases stayed unmatched. As DNA, the CDR3 is TGTGCCAGCAGCTTCGGACAGGGGATCCACAATGAGCAGTTCTTC. It yields the protein CASSFGQGIHNEQFF.

This clone was detected only once. The chain is built from TRBV28 and TRBJ2-1; 7 bases match TRBD2. The V and J ends lost 4 bases and 5 bases, in that order; junction bases with no gene match: 14. Germline CDR1 is MDHEN and CDR2 is SYDVKM. CDR3 length: 17 amino acids. The CDR3 nucleotides read TGTGCCAGCAGTTCCCTTAATACTAGCGACCGCGACAATGAGCAGTTCTTC. Its protein is CASSSLNTSDRDNEQFF.

The J gene is TRBJ2-2, the V gene TRBV5-1; TRBD1 matches 9 bases. Trimming at V came to 4 bases and at J to 6 bases, leaving 10 bases not matched to a gene. Germline CDR1 SGHRS, CDR2 YFSETQ. There are 16 residues in the CDR3. The CDR3 is CASSLAGTGYPGELFF. CDR3 DNA sequence: TGCGCCAGCAGCCTCGCCGGGACAGGGTATCCCGGGGAGCTGTTTTTT. Combining the CDR3 with reference TRBV5-1 and TRBJ2-2 gives the whole variable domain KAGVTQTPRYLIKTRGQQVTLSCSPISGHRSVSWYQQTPGQGLQFLFEYFSETQRNKGNFPGRFSGRQFSNSRSEMNVSTLELGDSALYLCASSLAGTGYPGELFFGEGSRLTVL.

Here the CDR3 DNA reads TGTGCCAGCAGTCTGGGGAGTGGGCTAGCGGGAGTGAGCACAGATACGCAGTATTTT. This translates into CASSLGSGLAGVSTDTQYF. V and J are TRBV7-3 and TRBJ2-3, with TRBD2 matching over 10 bases. CDR1 and CDR2 (germline): SGHTA, FQGTGA. The CDR3 is 19 amino acids. J gave up 0 bases and V 6 bases, and 15 bases lay outside the gene matches.